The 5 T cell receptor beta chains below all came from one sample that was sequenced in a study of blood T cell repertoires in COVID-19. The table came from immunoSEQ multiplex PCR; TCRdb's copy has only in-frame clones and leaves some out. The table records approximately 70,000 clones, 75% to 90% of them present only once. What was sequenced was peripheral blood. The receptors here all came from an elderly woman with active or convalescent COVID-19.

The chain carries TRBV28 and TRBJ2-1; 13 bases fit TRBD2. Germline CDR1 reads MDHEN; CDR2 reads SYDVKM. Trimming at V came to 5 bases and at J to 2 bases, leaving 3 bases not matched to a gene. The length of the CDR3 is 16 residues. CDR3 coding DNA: TGTGCCAGCAGTGTGACTAGCGGGGGGACCTACAATGAGCAGTTCTTC. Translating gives CASSVTSGGTYNEQFF.

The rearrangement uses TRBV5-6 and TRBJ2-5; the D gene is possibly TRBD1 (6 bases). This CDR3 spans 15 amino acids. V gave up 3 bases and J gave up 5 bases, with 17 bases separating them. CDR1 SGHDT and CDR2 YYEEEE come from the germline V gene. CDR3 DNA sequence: TGTGCCAGCAGCTCAAGGACAGCCTCGTGGGAGACCCAGTACTTC. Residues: CASSSRTASWETQYF.

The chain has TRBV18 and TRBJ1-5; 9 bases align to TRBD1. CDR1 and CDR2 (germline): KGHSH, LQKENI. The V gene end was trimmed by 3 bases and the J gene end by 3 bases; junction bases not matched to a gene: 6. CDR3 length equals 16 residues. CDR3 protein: CASSPRQGEVNQPQHF. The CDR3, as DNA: TGTGCCAGCTCACCCAGACAGGGGGAGGTCAATCAGCCCCAGCATTTT.

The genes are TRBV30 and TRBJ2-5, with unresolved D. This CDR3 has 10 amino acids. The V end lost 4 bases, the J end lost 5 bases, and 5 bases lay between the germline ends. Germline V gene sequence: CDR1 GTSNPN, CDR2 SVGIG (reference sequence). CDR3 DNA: TGTGCCTGGAATGAGGAGACCCAGTACTTC. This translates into CAWNEETQYF.

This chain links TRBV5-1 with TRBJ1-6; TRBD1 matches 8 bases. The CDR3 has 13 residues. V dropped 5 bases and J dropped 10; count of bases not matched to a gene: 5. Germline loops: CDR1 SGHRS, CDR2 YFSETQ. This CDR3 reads CASSTGGPSPLHF. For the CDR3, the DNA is TGCGCCAGCAGTACAGGGGGGCCGTCACCCCTCCACTTT. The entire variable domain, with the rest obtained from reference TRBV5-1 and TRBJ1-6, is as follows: KAGVTQTPRYLIKTRGQQVTLSCSPISGHRSVSWYQQTPGQGLQFLFEYFSETQRNKGNFPGRFSGRQFSNSRSEMNVSTLELGDSALYLCASSTGGPSPLHFGNGTRLTVT.